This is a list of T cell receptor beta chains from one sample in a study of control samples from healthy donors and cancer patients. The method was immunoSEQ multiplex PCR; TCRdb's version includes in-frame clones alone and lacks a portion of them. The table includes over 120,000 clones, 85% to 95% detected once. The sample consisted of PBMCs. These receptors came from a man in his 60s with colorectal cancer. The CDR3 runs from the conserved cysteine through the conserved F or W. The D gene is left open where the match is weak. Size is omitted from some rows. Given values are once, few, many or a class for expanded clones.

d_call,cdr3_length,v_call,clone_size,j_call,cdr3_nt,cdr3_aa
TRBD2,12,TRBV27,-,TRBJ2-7,TGTGCCAGCAGCAGCGGGGGCTACGAGCAGTACTTC,CASSSGGYEQYF
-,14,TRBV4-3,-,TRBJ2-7,TGCGCCAGCAGCCAAGGCACAGGCAACTACGAGCAGTACTTC,CASSQGTGNYEQYF
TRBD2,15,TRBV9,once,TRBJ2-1,TGTGCCAGCAGCGTAGAAGGAGTAGGGAGGGATGAGCAGTTCTTC,CASSVEGVGRDEQFF
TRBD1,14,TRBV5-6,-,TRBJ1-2,TGTGCCAGCAGCCCTGGACAGGGGGCGTATGGCTACACCTTC,CASSPGQGAYGYTF
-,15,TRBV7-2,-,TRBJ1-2,TGTGCCAGCAGCTTAGCTGGGAATATAGGGTATGGCTACACCTTC,CASSLAGNIGYGYTF
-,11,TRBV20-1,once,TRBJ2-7,TGCAGTGCGCGGACAGTGCGCGAGCAGTACTTC,CSARTVREQYF
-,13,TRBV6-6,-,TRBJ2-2,TGTGCCAGCAGCTCCGTTCGCACCGGGGAGCTGTTTTTT,CASSSVRTGELFF
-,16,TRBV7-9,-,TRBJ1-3,TGTGCCAGCAGCTCTCGAAGTCTCGGCTCTGGAAACACCATATATTTT,CASSSRSLGSGNTIYF
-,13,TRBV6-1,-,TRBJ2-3,TGTGCCAGCAGTGAAGCTCCACCCGCTACGCAGTATTTT,CASSEAPPATQYF
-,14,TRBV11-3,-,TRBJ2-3,TGTGCCAGCTCTACTAGCCACATCACAGATACGCAGTATTTT,CASSTSHITDTQYF
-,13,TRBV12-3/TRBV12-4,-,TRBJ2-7,TGTGCCAGCGCGGACAGCCGGTCCTACGAGCAGTACTTC,CASADSRSYEQYF
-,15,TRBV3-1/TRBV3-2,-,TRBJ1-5,TGTGCCAGCAGCCAAGAACCCGGGGGAGGCCAGCCCCAGCATTTT,CASSQEPGGGQPQHF
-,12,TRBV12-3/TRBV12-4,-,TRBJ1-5,TGTGCCAGCAGGGGACAAAATCAGCCCCAGCATTTT,CASRGQNQPQHF
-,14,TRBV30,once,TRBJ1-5,TGTGCCTGGAGTGTAGGCGGCGTTAATCAGCCCCAGCATTTT,CAWSVGGVNQPQHF
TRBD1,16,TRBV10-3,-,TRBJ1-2,TGTGCCATCAGTGAACCCGGGACAGGGGGCGGCTATGGCTACACCTTC,CAISEPGTGGGYGYTF
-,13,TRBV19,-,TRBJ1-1,TGTGCCAGCATAGGACGGGCGAACACTGAAGCTTTCTTT,CASIGRANTEAFF
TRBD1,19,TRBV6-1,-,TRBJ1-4,TGTGCCAGCAGTGAATTACCGGGACAGGGGGCCGGCACTAATGAAAAACTGTTTTTT,CASSELPGQGAGTNEKLFF
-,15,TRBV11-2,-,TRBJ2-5,TGTGCCAGCAGCCCCGGGAACAGCGAGGGGGAGACCCAGTACTTC,CASSPGNSEGETQYF
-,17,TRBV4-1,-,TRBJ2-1,TGCGCCAGCAGCCAAGATCGGAGCGTCGTTTCCTACAATGAGCAGTTCTTC,CASSQDRSVVSYNEQFF
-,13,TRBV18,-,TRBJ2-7,TGTGCCAGCTCCCCCCAGGGAAGGGACGAGCAGTACTTC,CASSPQGRDEQYF
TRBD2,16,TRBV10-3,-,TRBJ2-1,TGTGCCATCAGTGCAACCGGGACTAGCAAGTACAATGAGCAGTTCTTC,CAISATGTSKYNEQFF
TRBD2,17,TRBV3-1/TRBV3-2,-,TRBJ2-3,TGTGCCAGCAGCCAAGAGTTGGGCGGGGGGGCCACAGATACGCAGTATTTT,CASSQELGGGATDTQYF
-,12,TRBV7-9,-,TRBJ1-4,TGTGCCAGCAGCACCAGGGCCGAAAAACTGTTTTTT,CASSTRAEKLFF
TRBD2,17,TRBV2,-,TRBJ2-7,TGTGCCAGCACCGGGACTAGCGGGGTTTCAGGCTCCTACGAGCAGTACTTC,CASTGTSGVSGSYEQYF
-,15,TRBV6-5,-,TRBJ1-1,TGTGCCAGCAGTTACCGGGGGGCAAGGGACACTGAAGCTTTCTTT,CASSYRGARDTEAFF
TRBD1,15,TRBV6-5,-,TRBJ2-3,TGTGCCAGCAGTTACTCATCAGGGGGCAAAGATACGCAGTATTTT,CASSYSSGGKDTQYF
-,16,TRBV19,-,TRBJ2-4,TGTGCCAGTAGTATTCGTCCGATACTAGCCAAAAACATTCAGTACTTC,CASSIRPILAKNIQYF